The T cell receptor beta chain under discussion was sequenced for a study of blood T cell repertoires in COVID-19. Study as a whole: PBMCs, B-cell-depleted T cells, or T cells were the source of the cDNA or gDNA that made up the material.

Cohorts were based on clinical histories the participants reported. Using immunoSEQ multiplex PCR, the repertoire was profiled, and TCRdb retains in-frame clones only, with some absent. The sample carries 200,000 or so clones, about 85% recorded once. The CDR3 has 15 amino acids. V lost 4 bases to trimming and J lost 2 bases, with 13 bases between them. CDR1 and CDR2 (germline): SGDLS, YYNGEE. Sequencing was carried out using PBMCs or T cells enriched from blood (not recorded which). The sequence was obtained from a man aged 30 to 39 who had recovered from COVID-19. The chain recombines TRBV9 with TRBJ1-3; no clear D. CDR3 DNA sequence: TGTGCCAGCAGCCCCGCGGCGGTAGCTGGAAACACCATATATTTT. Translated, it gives CASSPAAVAGNTIYF. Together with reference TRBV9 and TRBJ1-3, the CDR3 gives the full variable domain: DSGVTQTPKHLITATGQRVTLRCSPRSGDLSVYWYQQSLDQGLQFLIQYYNGEERAKGNILERFSAQQFPDLHSELNLSSLELGDSALYFCASSPAAVAGNTIYFGEGSWLTVV.